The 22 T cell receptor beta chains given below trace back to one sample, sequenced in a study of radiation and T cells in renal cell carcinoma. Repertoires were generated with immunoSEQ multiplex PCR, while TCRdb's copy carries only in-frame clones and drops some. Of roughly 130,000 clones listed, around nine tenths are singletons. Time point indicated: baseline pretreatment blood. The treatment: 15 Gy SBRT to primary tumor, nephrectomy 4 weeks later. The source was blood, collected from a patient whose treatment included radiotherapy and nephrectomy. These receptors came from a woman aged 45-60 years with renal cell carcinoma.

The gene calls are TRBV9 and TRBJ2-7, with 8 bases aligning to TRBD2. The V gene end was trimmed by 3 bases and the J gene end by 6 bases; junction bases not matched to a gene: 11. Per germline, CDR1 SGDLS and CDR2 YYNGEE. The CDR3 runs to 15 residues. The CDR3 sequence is CASSERTSQAGEQYF. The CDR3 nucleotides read TGTGCCAGCAGCGAGCGGACTAGCCAGGCGGGCGAGCAGTACTTC.

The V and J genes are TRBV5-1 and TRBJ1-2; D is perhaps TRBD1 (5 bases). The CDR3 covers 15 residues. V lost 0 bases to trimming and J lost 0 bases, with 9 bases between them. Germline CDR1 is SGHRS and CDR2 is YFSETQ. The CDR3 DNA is TGCGCCAGCAGCTTGGCGGGGGACTCTAACTATGGCTACACCTTC. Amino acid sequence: CASSLAGDSNYGYTF.

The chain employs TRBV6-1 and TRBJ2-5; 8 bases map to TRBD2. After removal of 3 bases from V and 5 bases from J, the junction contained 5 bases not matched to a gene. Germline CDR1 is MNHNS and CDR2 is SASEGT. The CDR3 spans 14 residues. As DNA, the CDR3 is TGTGCCAGCAGTGACCCGGGACTAGACGAGACCCAGTACTTC. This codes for CASSDPGLDETQYF.

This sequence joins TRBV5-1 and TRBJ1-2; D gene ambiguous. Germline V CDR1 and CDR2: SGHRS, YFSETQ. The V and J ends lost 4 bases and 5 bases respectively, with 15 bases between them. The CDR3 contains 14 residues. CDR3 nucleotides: TGCGCCAGCAGCCCTGGGCGGCTAACTTATGGCTACACCTTC. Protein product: CASSPGRLTYGYTF.

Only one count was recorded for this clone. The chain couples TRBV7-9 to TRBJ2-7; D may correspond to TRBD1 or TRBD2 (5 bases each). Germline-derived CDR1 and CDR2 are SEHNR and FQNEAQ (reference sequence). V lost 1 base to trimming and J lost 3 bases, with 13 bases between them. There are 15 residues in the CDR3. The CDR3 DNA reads TGTGCCAGCAGCTTAGGGGGCGGGCCTTTCTACGAGCAGTACTTC. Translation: CASSLGGGPFYEQYF. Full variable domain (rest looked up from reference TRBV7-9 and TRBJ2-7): DTGVSQNPRHKITKRGQNVTFRCDPISEHNRLYWYRQTLGQGPEFLTYFQNEAQLEKSRLLSDRFSAERPKGSFSTLEIQRTEQGDSAMYLCASSLGGGPFYEQYFGPGTRLTVT.

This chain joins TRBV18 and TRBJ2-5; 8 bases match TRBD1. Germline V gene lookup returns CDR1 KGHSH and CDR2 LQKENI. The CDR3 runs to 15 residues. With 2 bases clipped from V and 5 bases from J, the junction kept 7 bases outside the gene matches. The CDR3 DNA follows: TGTGCCAGCTCACCAAACCTGGACAGGGTGGAGACCCAGTACTTC. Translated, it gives CASSPNLDRVETQYF. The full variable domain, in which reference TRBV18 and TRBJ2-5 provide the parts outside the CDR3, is NAGVMQNPRHLVRRRGQEARLRCSPMKGHSHVYWYRQLPEEGLKFMVYLQKENIIDESGMPKERFSAEFPKEGPSILRIQQVVRGDSAAYFCASSPNLDRVETQYFGPGTRLLVL.

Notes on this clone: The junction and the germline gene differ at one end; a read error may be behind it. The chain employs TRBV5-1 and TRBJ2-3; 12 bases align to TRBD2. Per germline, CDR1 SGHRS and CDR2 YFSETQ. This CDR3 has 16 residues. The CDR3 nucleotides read TGCGCCAGCAGCTCGGCTAGCGGGGGGGCTGCAGATATGCAGTATTTT. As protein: CASSSASGGAADMQYF.

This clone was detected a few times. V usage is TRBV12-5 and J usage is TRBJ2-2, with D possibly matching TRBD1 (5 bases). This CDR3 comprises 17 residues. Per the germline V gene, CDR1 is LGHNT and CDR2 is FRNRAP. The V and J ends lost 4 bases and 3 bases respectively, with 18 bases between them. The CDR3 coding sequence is TGTGCTAGTGGTTGGACCAGGGCGTCTAGGGACACCGGGGAGCTGTTTTTT. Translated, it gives CASGWTRASRDTGELFF.

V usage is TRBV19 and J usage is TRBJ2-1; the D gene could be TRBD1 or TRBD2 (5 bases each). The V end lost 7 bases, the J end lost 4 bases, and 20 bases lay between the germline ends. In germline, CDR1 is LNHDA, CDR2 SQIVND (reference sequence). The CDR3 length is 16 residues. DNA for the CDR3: TGTGCCAGTACCCCGAAGGCTTGGGGACGGTACAATGAGCAGTTCTTC. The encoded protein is CASTPKAWGRYNEQFF.

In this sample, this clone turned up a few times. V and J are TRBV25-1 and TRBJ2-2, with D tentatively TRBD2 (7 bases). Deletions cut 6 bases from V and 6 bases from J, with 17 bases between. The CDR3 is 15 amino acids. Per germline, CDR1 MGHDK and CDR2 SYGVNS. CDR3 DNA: TGTGCCAGCAGAGGGGGGGACCAAGAATCCGGGGAGCTGTTTTTT. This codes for CASRGGDQESGELFF.

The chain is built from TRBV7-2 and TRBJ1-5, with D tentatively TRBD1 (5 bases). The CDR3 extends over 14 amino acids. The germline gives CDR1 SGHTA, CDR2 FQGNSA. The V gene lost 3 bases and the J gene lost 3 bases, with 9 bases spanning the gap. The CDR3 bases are TGTGCCAGCAGCTTCGACAGCTTCAATCAGCCCCAGCATTTT. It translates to CASSFDSFNQPQHF.

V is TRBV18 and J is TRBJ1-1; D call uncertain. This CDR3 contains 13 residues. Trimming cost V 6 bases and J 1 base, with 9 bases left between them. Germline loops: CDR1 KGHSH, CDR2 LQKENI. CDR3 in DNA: TGTGCCAGCTCCTTTGGCAGGAACACTGAAGCTTTCTTT. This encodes CASSFGRNTEAFF.

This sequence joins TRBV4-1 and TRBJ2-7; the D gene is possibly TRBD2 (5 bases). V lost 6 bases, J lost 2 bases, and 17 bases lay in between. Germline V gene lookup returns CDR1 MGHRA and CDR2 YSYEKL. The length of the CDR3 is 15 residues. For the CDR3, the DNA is TGCGCCAGCAGAAAGATAGGAGGACGCACCTACGAGCAGTACTTC. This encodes CASRKIGGRTYEQYF.

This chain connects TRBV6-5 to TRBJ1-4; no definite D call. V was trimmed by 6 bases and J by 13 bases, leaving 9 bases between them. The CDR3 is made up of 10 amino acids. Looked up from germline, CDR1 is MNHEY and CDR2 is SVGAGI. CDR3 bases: TGTGCCAGCAGAGAGGAGGTACTGTTTTTT. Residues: CASREEVLFF.

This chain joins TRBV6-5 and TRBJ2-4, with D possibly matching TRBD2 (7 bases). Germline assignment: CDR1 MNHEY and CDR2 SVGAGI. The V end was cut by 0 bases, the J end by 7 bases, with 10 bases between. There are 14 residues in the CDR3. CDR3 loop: CASSYSGGRNIQYF. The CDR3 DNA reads TGTGCCAGCAGTTACTCGGGGGGGCGCAACATTCAGTACTTC.

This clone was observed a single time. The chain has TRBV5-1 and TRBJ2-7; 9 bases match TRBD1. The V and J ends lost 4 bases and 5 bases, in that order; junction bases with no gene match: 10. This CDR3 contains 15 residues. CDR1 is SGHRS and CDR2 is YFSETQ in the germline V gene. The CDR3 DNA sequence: TGCGCCAGCAGCCCCGGCGGGACAGGGTACCACGAGCAGTACTTC. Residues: CASSPGGTGYHEQYF.

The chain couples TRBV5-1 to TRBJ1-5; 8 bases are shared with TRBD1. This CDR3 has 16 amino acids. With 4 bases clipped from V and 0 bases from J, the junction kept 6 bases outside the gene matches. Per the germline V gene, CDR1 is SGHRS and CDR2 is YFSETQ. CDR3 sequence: CASSLQTGGSNQPQHF. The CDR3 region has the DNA TGCGCCAGCAGCCTCCAAACAGGGGGTAGCAATCAGCCCCAGCATTTT.

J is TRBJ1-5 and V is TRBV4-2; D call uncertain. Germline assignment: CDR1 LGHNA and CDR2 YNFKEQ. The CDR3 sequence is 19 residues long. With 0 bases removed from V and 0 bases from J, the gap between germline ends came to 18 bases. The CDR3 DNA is TGTGCCAGCAGCCAAGAAGTCAGCACGGGTACCTATAGCAATCAGCCCCAGCATTTT. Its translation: CASSQEVSTGTYSNQPQHF.

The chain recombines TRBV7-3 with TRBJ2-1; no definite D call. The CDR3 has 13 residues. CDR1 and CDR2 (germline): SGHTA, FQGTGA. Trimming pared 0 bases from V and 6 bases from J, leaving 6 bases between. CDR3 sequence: CASSLTGFNEQFF. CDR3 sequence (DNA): TGTGCCAGCAGCTTAACAGGGTTCAATGAGCAGTTCTTC.

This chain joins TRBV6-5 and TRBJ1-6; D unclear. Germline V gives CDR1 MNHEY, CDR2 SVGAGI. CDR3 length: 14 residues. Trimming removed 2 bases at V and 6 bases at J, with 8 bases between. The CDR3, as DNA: TGTGCCAGCAGTTACAGATCCGGTAATTCACCCCTCCACTTT. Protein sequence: CASSYRSGNSPLHF.

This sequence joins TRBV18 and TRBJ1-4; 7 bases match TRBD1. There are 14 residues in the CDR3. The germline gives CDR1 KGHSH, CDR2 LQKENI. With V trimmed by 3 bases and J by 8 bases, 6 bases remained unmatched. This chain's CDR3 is CASSPGQAREKLFF. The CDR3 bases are TGTGCCAGCTCACCCGGACAGGCGAGGGAAAAACTGTTTTTT. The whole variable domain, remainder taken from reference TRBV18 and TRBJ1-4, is NAGVMQNPRHLVRRRGQEARLRCSPMKGHSHVYWYRQLPEEGLKFMVYLQKENIIDESGMPKERFSAEFPKEGPSILRIQQVVRGDSAAYFCASSPGQAREKLFFGSGTQLSVL.

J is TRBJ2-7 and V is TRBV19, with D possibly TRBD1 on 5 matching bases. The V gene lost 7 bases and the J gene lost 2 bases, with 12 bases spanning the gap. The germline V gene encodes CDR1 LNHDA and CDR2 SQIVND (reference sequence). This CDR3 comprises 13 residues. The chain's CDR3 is CASTNRPPYEQYF. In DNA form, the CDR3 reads TGTGCCAGTACCAACAGGCCACCCTACGAGCAGTACTTC. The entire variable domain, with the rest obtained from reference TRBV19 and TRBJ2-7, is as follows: DGGITQSPKYLFRKEGQNVTLSCEQNLNHDAMYWYRQDPGQGLRLIYYSQIVNDFQKGDIAEGYSVSREKKESFPLTVTSAQKNPTAFYLCASTNRPPYEQYFGPGTRLTVT.